A single sample gave rise to the 8 T cell receptor beta chains below, sequenced in a study of T cell responses to AZD1222 COVID-19 vaccine. This table comes from immunoSEQ multiplex PCR, and its TCRdb copy is limited to in-frame clones, with some not included. The sample has 110,000 to 150,000 clones, roughly 93% seen once. The sequences come from peripheral blood, collected on day 0 of MenACWY control vaccination. These receptors were collected from an adult in good health.

The V and J genes are TRBV18 and TRBJ1-5; D is unclear. The V end lost 2 bases, the J end lost 6 bases, and 17 bases lay between the germline ends. This CDR3 contains 16 residues. Germline values: CDR1 KGHSH, CDR2 LQKENI. DNA of the CDR3: TGTGCCAGCTCACCAGGGAGGGCGACGATAGGTCAGCCCCAGCATTTT. Its translation is CASSPGRATIGQPQHF.

V usage is TRBV19 and J usage is TRBJ2-1; TRBD1 matches 7 bases. The V gene's germline CDR1 is LNHDA and CDR2 SQIVND (reference sequence). There are 15 residues in the CDR3. J lost 0 bases, V lost 5 bases, and 4 bases had no gene match. The DNA for the CDR3 is TGTGCCAGTAGTCCCGACAGGGCCTCCTACAATGAGCAGTTCTTC. It translates to CASSPDRASYNEQFF.

Of note for this clone: Other DNA sequences in the sample encode the same CDR3. V gene TRBV14 combines with J gene TRBJ1-1, with 8 bases matching TRBD1. This CDR3 spans 15 amino acids. Looked up from germline, CDR1 is SGHDN and CDR2 is FVKESK. The ends lost 3 bases at V and 1 base at J; junction bases unmatched: 4. CDR3 sequence: CASSQRTGRNTEAFF. CDR3 sequence (DNA): TGTGCCAGCAGCCAGCGGACAGGGCGGAACACTGAAGCTTTCTTT.

The genes are TRBV3-1 (or the pseudogene TRBV3-2) and TRBJ1-4, with 9 bases fitting TRBD1. Losses at the gene ends were 1 base for V and 8 bases for J; bases not matched to a gene: 5. The CDR3 has 15 amino acids. CDR1 LGHDT and CDR2 YNNKEL come from the germline V gene (reference sequence). CDR3 loop: CASSQAGTGWEKLFF. Written as DNA, the CDR3 is TGTGCCAGCAGCCAAGCCGGGACAGGGTGGGAAAAACTGTTTTTT.

The rearrangement joins TRBV19 to TRBJ1-1, with D perhaps matching TRBD1 (6 bases). Trimming took off 9 bases at V and 1 base at J, with 15 bases between the two ends. The CDR3 extends over 14 amino acids. CDR1 is LNHDA, CDR2 SQIVND, per germline (reference sequence). The CDR3 DNA sequence: TGTGCCAGCCATCCTTTAGGGGGGAACACTGAAGCTTTCTTT. Translating gives CASHPLGGNTEAFF. Full variable domain (missing parts from reference TRBV19 and TRBJ1-1): DGGITQSPKYLFRKEGQNVTLSCEQNLNHDAMYWYRQDPGQGLRLIYYSQIVNDFQKGDIAEGYSVSREKKESFPLTVTSAQKNPTAFYLCASHPLGGNTEAFFGQGTRLTVV.

The V gene is TRBV5-8, the J gene TRBJ1-1; D remains unclear. Trimming took off 0 bases at V and 0 bases at J, with 6 bases between the two ends. The CDR3 length is 14 residues. Germline assignment: CDR1 SGHTS and CDR2 YDEGEE. CDR3 region: CASSLVAVNTEAFF. CDR3 nucleotide sequence: TGTGCCAGCAGCTTGGTTGCCGTGAACACTGAAGCTTTCTTT.

This sequence joins TRBV5-1 and TRBJ2-5; 7 nucleotides align to TRBD2. V was clipped by 0 bases and J by 5 bases; unmatched bases: 10. The CDR3 totals 16 residues. CDR1 and CDR2 (germline): SGHRS, YFSETQ. DNA for the CDR3: TGCGCCAGCAGCTTGGATGTACTCCAAGCGGGGGAGACCCAGTACTTC. Translation gives CASSLDVLQAGETQYF.

The chain links TRBV24-1 to TRBJ2-1; 7 positions match TRBD1. This CDR3 contains 15 residues. Unmatched junction bases numbered 9, after V lost 10 bases and J lost 1 base. Germline V gene data show CDR1 as KGHDR and CDR2 as SFDVKD. The CDR3 bases are TGTGCCACAGCACTCCGGGACAGTTCCTACAATGAGCAGTTCTTC. It codes for CATALRDSSYNEQFF.